These 6 T cell receptor beta chains share one sample of origin, sequenced in a study of CD8 T cells in Susac syndrome. After extraction with the RNeasy kit, roughly 0.5 to 1 ug of the RNA was reverse transcribed using random hexamers. MiXCR, applied by TCRdb to the immunoSEQ multiplex PCR reads, yields one record per CDR3 protein. The repertoire holds about 200,000 distinct CDR3 sequences, with roughly 94% as singletons. Sequencing was carried out using CD4+ T cells from PBMCs. The receptor source for this set is a human donor in good health.

J is TRBJ2-3 and V is TRBV10-3, with D unclear. The germline CDR1 and CDR2 sequences are ENHRY and SYGVKD. V lost 10 bases and J 2 bases, leaving 13 bases between the germline ends. The CDR3 loop spans 13 amino acids. This chain's CDR3 is CATRTEYTDTQYF. CDR3 DNA: TGTGCCACCCGGACCGAATACACAGATACGCAGTATTTT.

In this sample, this clonotype turned up once. The rearrangement links TRBV20-1 to TRBJ2-5; 11 positions match TRBD2. Germline V gene sequence: CDR1 DFQATT, CDR2 SNEGSKA (reference sequence). With V trimmed by 6 bases and J by 5 bases, 17 bases remained unmatched. There are 17 residues in the CDR3. CDR3 sequence reads: CSATSGSLLGGWETQYF. CDR3 coding DNA: TGCAGTGCCACTAGCGGGAGTCTTCTTGGCGGGTGGGAGACCCAGTACTTC.

The chain carries TRBV7-2 and TRBJ2-6; the D is unclear. The length of the CDR3 is 14 residues. The V end was cut by 1 base, the J end by 2 bases, with 3 bases between. Per the germline V gene, CDR1 is SGHTA and CDR2 is FQGNSA. CDR3: CASSLGAGANVLTF. The CDR3 DNA reads as TGTGCCAGCAGCTTAGGCGCTGGGGCCAACGTCCTGACTTTC. The whole variable domain, remainder taken from reference TRBV7-2 and TRBJ2-6, is GAGVSQSPSNKVTEKGKDVELRCDPISGHTALYWYRQSLGQGLEFLIYFQGNSAPDKSGLPSDRFSAERTGGSVSTLTIQRTQQEDSAVYLCASSLGAGANVLTFGAGSRLTVL.

This rearrangement joins TRBV30 to TRBJ2-1, with D perhaps being TRBD1 or TRBD2 (5 bases each). Germline V gene sequence: CDR1 GTSNPN, CDR2 SVGIG (reference sequence). Trimming shortened V by 3 bases and J by 8 bases, and 26 bases separated the two germline ends. The length of the CDR3 is 17 residues. The CDR3 sequence: CAWRVPTTLGDGDEQFF. CDR3 nucleotide sequence: TGTGCCTGGAGAGTTCCGACCACACTAGGGGACGGGGATGAGCAGTTCTTC.

The rearrangement joins TRBV29-1 to TRBJ1-1, with D possibly TRBD1 on 5 matching bases. The V end lost 5 bases, the J end lost 1 base, and 11 bases lay between the germline ends. The CDR3 loop spans 13 amino acids. Germline V CDR1 and CDR2: SQVTM, ANQGSEA. The CDR3 reads CSVQGTGNTEAFF. CDR3 in DNA: TGCAGCGTTCAAGGAACAGGGAACACTGAAGCTTTCTTT. The whole variable domain, remainder taken from reference TRBV29-1 and TRBJ1-1, is SAVISQKPSRDICQRGTSLTIQCQVDSQVTMMFWYRQQPGQSLTLIATANQGSEATYESGFVIDKFPISRPNLTFSTLTVSNMSPEDSSIYLCSVQGTGNTEAFFGQGTRLTVV.

The chain combines TRBV30 with TRBJ1-2; the D is unclear. Germline V gene sequence: CDR1 GTSNPN, CDR2 SVGIG (reference sequence). There are 12 residues in the CDR3. V dropped 4 bases and J dropped 6 bases, with 12 bases sitting between them. As DNA, the CDR3 is TGTGCCTGGACCAAGGAGGCTAATGGCTACACCTTC. It codes for CAWTKEANGYTF.